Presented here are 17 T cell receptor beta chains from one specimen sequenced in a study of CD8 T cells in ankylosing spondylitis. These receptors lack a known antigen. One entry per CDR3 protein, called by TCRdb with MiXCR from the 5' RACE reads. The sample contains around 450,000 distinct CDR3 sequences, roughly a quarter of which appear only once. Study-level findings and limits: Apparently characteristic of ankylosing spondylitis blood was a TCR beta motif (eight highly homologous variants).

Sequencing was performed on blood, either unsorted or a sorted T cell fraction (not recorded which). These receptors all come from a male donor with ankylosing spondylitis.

The CDR3 reads CASSLPGGNTIYF. The CDR3 region has the DNA TGTGCCAGCAGTTTACCAGGGGGAAACACCATATATTTT. This sequence joins TRBV12-3 or TRBV12-4 and TRBJ1-3; D is perhaps TRBD1 (5 bases). V was shortened by 2 bases and J by 4 bases, with 6 bases between the two germline ends. The CDR3 covers 13 residues.

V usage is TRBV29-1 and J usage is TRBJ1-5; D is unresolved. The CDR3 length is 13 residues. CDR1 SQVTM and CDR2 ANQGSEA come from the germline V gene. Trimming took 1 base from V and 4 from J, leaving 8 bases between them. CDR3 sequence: CSVEAGVNQPQHF. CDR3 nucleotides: TGCAGCGTTGAAGCGGGAGTTAATCAGCCCCAGCATTTT.

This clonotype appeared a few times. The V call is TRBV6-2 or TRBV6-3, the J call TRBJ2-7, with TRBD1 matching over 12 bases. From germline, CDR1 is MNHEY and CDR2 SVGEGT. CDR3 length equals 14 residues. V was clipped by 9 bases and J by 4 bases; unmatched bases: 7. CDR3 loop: CARFRDRGQYEQYV. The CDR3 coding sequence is TGTGCCAGATTCCGGGACAGGGGGCAGTACGAGCAGTACGTC.

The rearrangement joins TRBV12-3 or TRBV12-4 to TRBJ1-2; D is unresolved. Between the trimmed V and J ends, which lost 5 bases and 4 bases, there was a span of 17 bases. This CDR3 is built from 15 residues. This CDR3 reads CASSPSEGIGYGYTF. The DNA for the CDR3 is TGTGCCAGCAGTCCCAGTGAGGGAATCGGCTATGGCTACACCTTC.

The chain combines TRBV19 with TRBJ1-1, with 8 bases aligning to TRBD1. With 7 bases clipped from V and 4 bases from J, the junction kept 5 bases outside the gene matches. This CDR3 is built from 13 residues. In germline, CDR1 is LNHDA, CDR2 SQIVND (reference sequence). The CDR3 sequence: CASNLDRGTEAFF. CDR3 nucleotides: TGTGCCAGTAATCTTGACAGGGGCACTGAAGCTTTCTTT.

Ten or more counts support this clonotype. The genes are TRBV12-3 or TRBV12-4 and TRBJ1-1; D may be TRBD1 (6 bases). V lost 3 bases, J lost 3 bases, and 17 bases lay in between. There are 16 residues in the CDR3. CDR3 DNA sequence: TGTGCCAGCAGTTTGAACAGGGTGGACAGTGACACTGAAGCTTTCTTT. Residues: CASSLNRVDSDTEAFF.

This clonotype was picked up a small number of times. The CDR3, as DNA: TGTGCCAGCAGTGTAGGTGGCGTTGGAGCCAATGAGCAGTTCTTC. Translating gives CASSVGGVGANEQFF. The chain links TRBV6-4 to TRBJ2-1, with unresolved D. This CDR3 has 15 residues. Trimming pared 4 bases from V and 6 bases from J, leaving 16 bases between. The V gene's germline CDR1 is MRHNA and CDR2 SNTAGT.

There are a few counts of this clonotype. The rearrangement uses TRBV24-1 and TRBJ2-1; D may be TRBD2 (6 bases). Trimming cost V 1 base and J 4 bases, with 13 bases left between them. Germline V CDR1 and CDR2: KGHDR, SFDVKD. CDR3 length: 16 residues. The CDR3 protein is CATSDFTSSLYNEQFF. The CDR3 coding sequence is TGTGCCACCAGTGATTTCACTAGCTCCCTTTACAATGAGCAGTTCTTC.

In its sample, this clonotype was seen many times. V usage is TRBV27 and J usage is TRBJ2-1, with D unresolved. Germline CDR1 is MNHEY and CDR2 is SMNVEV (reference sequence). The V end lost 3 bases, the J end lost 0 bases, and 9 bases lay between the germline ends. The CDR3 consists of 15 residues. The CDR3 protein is CASSLATSSYNEQFF. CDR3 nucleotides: TGTGCCAGCAGTTTGGCGACCAGCTCCTACAATGAGCAGTTCTTC.

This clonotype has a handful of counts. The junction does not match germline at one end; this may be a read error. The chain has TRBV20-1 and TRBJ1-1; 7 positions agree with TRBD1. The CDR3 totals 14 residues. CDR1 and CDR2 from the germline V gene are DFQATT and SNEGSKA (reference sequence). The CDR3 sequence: CSARGLTGRTEAFF. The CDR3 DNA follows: TGCAGTGCCAGAGGCCTGACAGGGAGAACTGAAGCTTTCTTT.

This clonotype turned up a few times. The CDR3 DNA sequence: TGCAGCGGTGGAAGCGGATTGAACACCGGGGAGCTGTTTTTT. This sequence encodes CSGGSGLNTGELFF. The chain couples TRBV29-1 to TRBJ2-2; perhaps TRBD2 as D (5 bases). Germline CDR1 and CDR2: SQVTM and ANQGSEA. The CDR3 is 14 residues long. V lost 7 bases and J lost 1, with 13 bases in between.

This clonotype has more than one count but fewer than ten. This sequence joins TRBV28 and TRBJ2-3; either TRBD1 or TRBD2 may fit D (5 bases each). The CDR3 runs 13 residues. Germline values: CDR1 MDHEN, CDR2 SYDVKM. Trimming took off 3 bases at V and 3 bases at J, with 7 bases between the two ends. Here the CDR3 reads CASSFWGTDTQYF. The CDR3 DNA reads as TGTGCCAGCAGTTTTTGGGGGACAGATACGCAGTATTTT.

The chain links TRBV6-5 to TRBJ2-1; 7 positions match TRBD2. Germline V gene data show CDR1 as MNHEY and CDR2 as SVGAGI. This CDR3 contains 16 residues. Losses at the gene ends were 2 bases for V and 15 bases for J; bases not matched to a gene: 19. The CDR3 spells CASSYPSGRGQGNRFF. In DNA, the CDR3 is TGTGCCAGCAGTTACCCCTCGGGGAGGGGCCAAGGAAACCGGTTCTTC.

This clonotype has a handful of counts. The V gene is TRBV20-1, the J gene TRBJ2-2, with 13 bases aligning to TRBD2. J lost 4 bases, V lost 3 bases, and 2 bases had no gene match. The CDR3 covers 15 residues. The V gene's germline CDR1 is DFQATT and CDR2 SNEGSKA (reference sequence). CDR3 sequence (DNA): TGCAGTGCTAGGAGGACTAGCGGGAGCACCGGGGAGCTGTTTTTT. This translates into CSARRTSGSTGELFF.

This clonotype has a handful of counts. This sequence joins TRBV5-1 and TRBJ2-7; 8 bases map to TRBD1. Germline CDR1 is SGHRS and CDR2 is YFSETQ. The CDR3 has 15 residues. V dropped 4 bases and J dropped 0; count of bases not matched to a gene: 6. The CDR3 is CASSVGDRSSYEQYF. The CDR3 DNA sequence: TGCGCCAGCAGCGTTGGGGACAGGAGCTCCTACGAGCAGTACTTC.

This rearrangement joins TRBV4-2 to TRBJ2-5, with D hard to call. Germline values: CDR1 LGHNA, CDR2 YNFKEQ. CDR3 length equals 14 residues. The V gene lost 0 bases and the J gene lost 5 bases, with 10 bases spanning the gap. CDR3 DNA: TGTGCCAGCAGCCAAGATCCCAGCGACGAGACCCAGTACTTC. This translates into CASSQDPSDETQYF.

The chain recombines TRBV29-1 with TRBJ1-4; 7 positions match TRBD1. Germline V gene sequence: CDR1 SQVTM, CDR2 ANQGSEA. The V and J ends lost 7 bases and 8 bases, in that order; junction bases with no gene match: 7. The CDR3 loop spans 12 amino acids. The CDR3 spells CSARDSREKLFF. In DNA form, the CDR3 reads TGCAGCGCCCGGGACAGTAGGGAAAAACTGTTTTTT.